These T cell receptor beta chains were read from a single sample in a study of OX40 agonist ivuxolimab in advanced cancers. Sequencing used immunoSEQ multiplex PCR; TCRdb keeps in-frame clones, though not all of them. The table includes around 79,000 clones, 65% to 90% detected once. The material sequenced was CD4+ or CD8+ T cells sorted from blood, taken in a trial of the OX40 agonist ivuxolimab. All receptors derive from an adult with an advanced solid tumor such as melanoma, head and neck, liver or kidney cancer. CDR3s include the opening cysteine and the closing phenylalanine or tryptophan. A D gene is named only where the DNA matches it firmly.

J: TRBJ1-2; V: TRBV4-3; D: -; CDR3: CASSQDGGTFYGYTF; DNA: TGCGCCAGCAGCCAAGATGGCGGGACCTTCTATGGCTACACCTTC
J: TRBJ2-6; V: TRBV5-4; D: TRBD2; CDR3: CASSLERGSAGANVLTF; DNA: TGTGCCAGCAGCTTGGAGCGGGGGTCGGCTGGGGCCAACGTCCTGACTTTC
J: TRBJ2-3; V: TRBV7-9; D: TRBD2; CDR3: CASSPQLAGGTDTQYF; DNA: TGTGCCAGCAGCCCGCAGCTAGCGGGAGGCACAGATACGCAGTATTTT
J: TRBJ1-2; V: TRBV6-5; D: -; CDR3: CASSYSSGGNYGYTF; DNA: TGTGCCAGCAGTTACTCGAGTGGGGGGAACTATGGCTACACCTTC
J: TRBJ1-5; V: TRBV4-1; D: TRBD1; CDR3: CASSPPGQLSNQPQHF; DNA: TGCGCCAGCAGTCCTCCGGGACAGCTTAGCAATCAGCCCCAGCATTTT
J: TRBJ1-2; V: TRBV7-3; D: -; CDR3: CASSQMGGGNYGYTF; DNA: TGTGCCAGCAGCCAAATGGGCGGAGGGAACTATGGCTACACCTTC
J: TRBJ2-4; V: TRBV4-3; D: -; CDR3: CASSQGVRNIQYF; DNA: TGCGCCAGCAGCCAAGGGGTCAGAAACATTCAGTACTTC
J: TRBJ1-1; V: TRBV29-1; D: TRBD1; CDR3: CSVEDGQGRRTEAFF; DNA: TGCAGCGTTGAAGACGGACAGGGGAGGAGGACTGAAGCTTTCTTT
J: TRBJ1-6; V: TRBV30; D: -; CDR3: CAWSWGAFSPLHF; DNA: TGTGCCTGGAGTTGGGGGGCTTTTTCACCCCTCCACTTT
J: TRBJ2-3; V: TRBV18; D: -; CDR3: CASSPNPGADTDTQYF; DNA: TGTGCCAGCTCACCAAACCCAGGGGCGGACACAGATACGCAGTATTTT
J: TRBJ1-2; V: TRBV5-4; D: TRBD1; CDR3: CASCHRDRDLYGYTF; DNA: TGTGCCAGCTGCCACCGGGACAGGGACCTCTATGGCTACACCTTC
J: TRBJ2-7; V: TRBV5-1; D: -; CDR3: CASSLALGVGSYEQYF; DNA: TGCGCCAGCAGCTTGGCCCTCGGGGTTGGCTCCTACGAGCAGTACTTC
J: TRBJ2-2; V: TRBV6-5; D: TRBD1; CDR3: CASSKGQGNTGELFF; DNA: TGTGCCAGCAGTAAGGGACAGGGGAACACCGGGGAGCTGTTTTTT